The 28 T cell receptor beta chains listed next were all sequenced from one sample in a study of cytomegalovirus exposure and HLA in healthy donors listed by TCRdb under 2017. Receptor libraries were prepared by the immunoSEQ multiplex PCR assay. A mixture of 60 forward primers for TCR Vbeta segments and 13 reverse primers for TCR Jbeta segments was used in the multiplex PCR. In TCRdb, the immuneACCESS table is reduced to in-frame sequences with V and J assigned. These tables do not hold every clone; where another copy was compared, an unresolved V gene accounts for under half, and the others remain unexplained. The sample table shows roughly 150,000 clones, and roughly four fifths are seen once. The ten largest clones represent 7% to 9% of the sample. The specimen was PBMCs. The receptors originated from a male donor in good health and CMV-seropositive.

In this sample, this clone turned up once. DNA for the CDR3: TGTGCCAGCAGCTTATCGACTAGAGGATACAATGAGCAGTTCTTC. Protein sequence: CASSLSTRGYNEQFF. This chain joins TRBV7-6 and TRBJ2-1; a possible D gene is TRBD2 (6 bases). Looked up from germline, CDR1 is SGHVS and CDR2 is FNYEAQ. CDR3 length: 15 residues. The V gene lost 2 bases and the J gene lost 4 bases, with 12 bases spanning the gap. Supplemented by reference TRBV7-6 and TRBJ2-1, the full variable domain reads GAGVSQSPRYKVTKRGQDVALRCDPISGHVSLYWYRQALGQGPEFLTYFNYEAQQDKSGLPNDRFSAERPEGSISTLTIQRTEQRDSAMYRCASSLSTRGYNEQFFGPGTRLTVL.

The chain is built from TRBV7-8 and TRBJ2-2; possibly TRBD2 for D (6 bases). This CDR3 spans 13 amino acids. CDR1 SGHVS and CDR2 FQNEAQ come from the germline V gene. V dropped 5 bases and J dropped 7 bases, with 11 bases sitting between them. CDR3 bases: TGTGCCAGCAGCAGTCTAGCGCTCGGGGAGCTGTTTTTT. Encoded protein: CASSSLALGELFF.

This chain joins TRBV10-3 and TRBJ2-4; D ambiguous. The germline CDR1 and CDR2 sequences are ENHRY and SYGVKD. Trimming cost V 3 bases and J 0 bases, with 12 bases left between them. The CDR3 extends over 16 amino acids. The CDR3 DNA reads TGTGCCATCAGTGAATCCGTGGAGATAGCCAAAAACATTCAGTACTTC. This sequence encodes CAISESVEIAKNIQYF.

V gene TRBV4-3 combines with J gene TRBJ2-7; 9 nucleotides agree with TRBD2. Germline V gives CDR1 LGHNA, CDR2 YSLEER. The CDR3 totals 15 residues. Trimming at V came to 0 bases and at J to 6 bases, leaving 6 bases not matched to a gene. CDR3 in amino acids: CASSQEASGKFEQYF. The CDR3 coding sequence is TGCGCCAGCAGCCAAGAGGCTAGCGGGAAGTTCGAGCAGTACTTC.

The chain joins TRBV7-2 to TRBJ1-4, with 7 nucleotides matching TRBD1. Germline V gene data show CDR1 as SGHTA and CDR2 as FQGNSA. The CDR3 spans 15 residues. With V trimmed by 0 bases and J by 8 bases, 6 bases remained unmatched. The CDR3 here is CASSLAPQGVEKLFF. The CDR3 DNA follows: TGTGCCAGCAGCTTAGCGCCCCAGGGGGTCGAAAAACTGTTTTTT.

The chain joins TRBV2 to TRBJ2-5, with D perhaps TRBD1 (6 bases). The CDR3 extends over 12 amino acids. Germline-derived CDR1 and CDR2 are SNHLY and FYNNEI. V lost 11 bases and J 5 bases, leaving 15 bases between the germline ends. The CDR3 DNA reads as TGTGCCGTCGGGACATTAGGGGAGACCCAGTACTTC. It codes for CAVGTLGETQYF.

V gene TRBV2 combines with J gene TRBJ2-5, with D maybe TRBD2 (6 bases). V gave up 10 bases and J gave up 2 bases, with 14 bases separating them. CDR3 length: 13 amino acids. Germline V CDR1 and CDR2: SNHLY, FYNNEI. In DNA, the CDR3 is TGTGCCACCAGACGGGACTCTCAAGAGACCCAGTACTTC. The encoded protein is CATRRDSQETQYF.

The chain uses TRBV18 and TRBJ2-7; 10 bases are a match to TRBD1. Germline CDR1 is KGHSH and CDR2 is LQKENI. V gave up 4 bases and J gave up 5 bases; unmatched junction bases: 2. CDR3 length equals 13 residues. CDR3 nucleotide sequence: TGTGCCAGCTCACTTGGGACAGGGGACGAGCAGTACTTC. This gives the protein CASSLGTGDEQYF.

This chain links TRBV19 with TRBJ1-5, with a possible D match to TRBD1 (5 bases). Germline-derived CDR1 and CDR2 are LNHDA and SQIVND (reference sequence). Trimming shortened V by 10 bases and J by 4 bases, and 14 bases separated the two germline ends. The CDR3 is 13 residues long. The CDR3 coding sequence is TGTGCCACCGCAGGCAGGGCAAATCAGCCCCAGCATTTT. This gives the protein CATAGRANQPQHF.

The chain links TRBV5-4 to TRBJ1-1; D remains unclear. CDR3 length: 14 amino acids. Trimming shortened V by 2 bases and J by 0 bases, and 8 bases separated the two germline ends. Germline V gene sequence: CDR1 SGHNT, CDR2 YYREEE (reference sequence). CDR3 loop: CASSFTHMNTEAFF. The CDR3 DNA follows: TGTGCCAGCAGCTTTACACACATGAACACTGAAGCTTTCTTT.

The chain joins TRBV4-1 to TRBJ2-1; the D gene is possibly TRBD2 (6 bases). Germline V gene data show CDR1 as MGHRA and CDR2 as YSYEKL. The CDR3 covers 15 residues. V was trimmed by 1 base and J by 9 bases, leaving 16 bases between them. DNA for the CDR3: TGCGCCAGCAGCCAAGTGAACCAGCCCGGGGGTGAGCAGTTCTTC. It specifies CASSQVNQPGGEQFF.

The sample holds a few counts of this clone. The chain employs TRBV6-6 and TRBJ2-7, with D perhaps matching TRBD2 (6 bases). The length of the CDR3 is 13 residues. V shed 6 bases and J shed 5 bases, with 14 bases lying between them. Germline CDR1 MNHNY, CDR2 SVGAGI (reference sequence). The DNA of the CDR3 is TGTGCCAGCAGGCGGGACCGAGGCGACGAGCAGTACTTC. This encodes CASRRDRGDEQYF.

The chain employs TRBV9 and TRBJ1-5; D uncertain. The CDR3 totals 13 residues. The germline gives CDR1 SGDLS, CDR2 YYNGEE. V lost 4 bases and J 7 bases, leaving 12 bases between the germline ends. As DNA, the CDR3 is TGTGCCAGCAGCTTCAATGAGATGCAGCCCCAGCATTTT. As protein: CASSFNEMQPQHF.

This clone was counted a few times. This chain joins TRBV30 and TRBJ2-3; 14 nucleotides align to TRBD2. V lost 5 bases and J lost 1; bases outside the gene matches: 8. This CDR3 has 17 amino acids. Germline V gene data show CDR1 as GTSNPN and CDR2 as SVGIG (reference sequence). The CDR3 reads CAWRGLAGGLGTDTQYF. As DNA, the CDR3 is TGTGCCTGGCGAGGACTAGCGGGAGGTTTGGGCACAGATACGCAGTATTTT. Full variable domain (outside the CDR3, taken from reference TRBV30 and TRBJ2-3): SQTIHQWPATLVQPVGSPLSLECTVEGTSNPNLYWYRQAAGRGLQLLFYSVGIGQISSEVPQNLSASRPQDRQFILSSKKLLLSDSGFYLCAWRGLAGGLGTDTQYFGPGTRLTVL.

The chain uses TRBV27 and TRBJ2-7, with 8 bases matching TRBD1. The V and J ends lost 6 bases and 6 bases, in that order; junction bases with no gene match: 10. Germline CDR1 and CDR2: MNHEY and SMNVEV (reference sequence). The CDR3 has 14 residues. DNA for the CDR3: TGTGCCAGCAGATTGACCGGGACAGGCACCGAGCAGTACTTC. It encodes CASRLTGTGTEQYF.

This rearrangement joins TRBV6-6 to TRBJ1-1, with a possible D match to TRBD1 (5 bases). The CDR3 runs to 13 residues. The V end lost 8 bases, the J end lost 2 bases, and 12 bases lay between the germline ends. The germline V gene encodes CDR1 MNHNY and CDR2 SVGAGI (reference sequence). The chain's CDR3 is CASGGQANTEAFF. CDR3 in DNA: TGTGCCAGCGGTGGACAAGCCAACACTGAAGCTTTCTTT.

A single count supports this clone. This rearrangement joins TRBV7-7 to TRBJ2-5, with D perhaps TRBD1 (6 bases). Trimming took 1 base from V and 1 from J, leaving 19 bases between them. Germline V gene lookup returns CDR1 SSHAT and CDR2 FNYEAQ (reference sequence). CDR3 length equals 18 residues. The chain's CDR3 is CASSLETAGAGLQETQYF. CDR3 DNA: TGTGCCAGCAGCTTAGAGACGGCAGGGGCAGGGCTCCAAGAGACCCAGTACTTC.

The chain carries TRBV6-1 and TRBJ2-7; no firm D call. From germline, CDR1 is MNHNS and CDR2 SASEGT. This CDR3 has 10 amino acids. The germline V and J ends were trimmed by 10 bases and 4 bases, with 8 bases remaining between them. The CDR3 is CATTSYEQYF. The CDR3 DNA reads TGTGCCACAACATCTTACGAGCAGTACTTC.

This chain joins TRBV2 and TRBJ2-1; 10 nucleotides agree with TRBD2. J lost 7 bases, V lost 8 bases, and 5 bases had no gene match. CDR1 is SNHLY and CDR2 is FYNNEI in the germline V gene. The CDR3 runs to 13 residues. The CDR3 here is CASLAGGRNEQFF. DNA for the CDR3: TGTGCCAGCTTAGCGGGAGGTCGGAATGAGCAGTTCTTC.

The V and J genes are TRBV15 and TRBJ2-5; TRBD2 matches at 11 bases. With V trimmed by 5 bases and J by 7 bases, 15 bases remained unmatched. The CDR3 is 17 amino acids. The V gene's germline CDR1 is LNHNV and CDR2 YYDKDF (reference sequence). The CDR3 DNA is TGTGCCACCAGCCCTCTAGCGGGAGGCACAACTCGGGTGACCCAGTACTTC. Its protein product is CATSPLAGGTTRVTQYF.

This chain joins TRBV6-5 and TRBJ2-1; D is ambiguous. CDR1 MNHEY and CDR2 SVGAGI come from the germline V gene. This CDR3 comprises 16 residues. Trimming pared 4 bases from V and 0 bases from J, leaving 13 bases between. CDR3 sequence: CASSSPRRSSYNEQFF. As DNA, the CDR3 is TGTGCCAGCAGTTCCCCTAGGCGAAGCTCCTACAATGAGCAGTTCTTC.

The chain couples TRBV30 to TRBJ2-5; maybe TRBD2 (6 bases). With 4 bases removed from V and 2 bases from J, the gap between germline ends came to 17 bases. The CDR3 length is 15 residues. Germline V gives CDR1 GTSNPN, CDR2 SVGIG (reference sequence). CDR3 region: CAWKPLRDSQETQYF. CDR3 coding DNA: TGTGCCTGGAAACCCCTCCGGGACTCTCAAGAGACCCAGTACTTC.

This rearrangement joins TRBV7-2 to TRBJ2-3, with 8 bases aligning to TRBD2. Per the germline V gene, CDR1 is SGHTA and CDR2 is FQGNSA. The CDR3 is 14 amino acids. V was pared by 2 bases and J by 4 bases, with 2 bases of the junction left unmatched. As DNA, the CDR3 is TGTGCCAGCAGCTTAACAGCGGGAGCAGATACGCAGTATTTT. Translation gives CASSLTAGADTQYF.

As concerns this clone: A read error may produce the germline difference seen at one junction end. The chain recombines TRBV30 with TRBJ2-6; 7 nucleotides align to TRBD1. Germline CDR1 GTSNPN, CDR2 SVGIG (reference sequence). The CDR3 length is 17 residues. The CDR3: CASSRQGKETGANGLTF. DNA for the CDR3: TGTGCCTCCTCAAGACAGGGTAAAGAGACTGGGGCCAACGGCCTGACTTTC.

The chain carries TRBV7-9 and TRBJ2-5, with TRBD1 as a possible D gene (6 bases). The germline gives CDR1 SEHNR, CDR2 FQNEAQ (reference sequence). The CDR3 runs 15 residues. V gave up 5 bases and J gave up 0 bases, with 13 bases separating them. The CDR3 DNA reads as TGTGCCAGCAGCGCTCCCAGGGGATACCAAGAGACCCAGTACTTC. Translating it yields CASSAPRGYQETQYF.

This sequence joins TRBV5-1 and TRBJ1-1, with 9 positions matching TRBD1. This CDR3 is 15 amino acids long. CDR1 SGHRS and CDR2 YFSETQ come from the germline V gene. With V trimmed by 2 bases and J by 2 bases, 4 bases remained unmatched. CDR3: CASSFTGGFNTEAFF. CDR3 sequence (DNA): TGCGCCAGCAGCTTCACAGGGGGCTTTAACACTGAAGCTTTCTTT.

The chain has TRBV28 and TRBJ1-2; a possible D gene is TRBD1 (5 bases). The length of the CDR3 is 14 residues. The V and J ends lost 4 bases and 4 bases respectively, with 13 bases between them. The germline gives CDR1 MDHEN, CDR2 SYDVKM. The CDR3 region has the DNA TGTGCCAGCAGTTCCGTCAGGGCCCGCTATGGCTACACCTTC. As protein: CASSSVRARYGYTF.

The V and J genes are TRBV5-1 and TRBJ1-1; 8 positions agree with TRBD1. The CDR3 is 18 amino acids. Unmatched junction bases numbered 13, after V lost 3 bases and J lost 0 bases. Germline CDR1 and CDR2: SGHRS and YFSETQ. CDR3 loop: CASSSLGTGGLMNTEAFF. The CDR3 DNA sequence: TGCGCCAGCAGCTCGCTTGGGACAGGAGGGCTGATGAACACTGAAGCTTTCTTT. The full variable domain, completed using reference TRBV5-1 and TRBJ1-1, is KAGVTQTPRYLIKTRGQQVTLSCSPISGHRSVSWYQQTPGQGLQFLFEYFSETQRNKGNFPGRFSGRQFSNSRSEMNVSTLELGDSALYLCASSSLGTGGLMNTEAFFGQGTRLTVV.